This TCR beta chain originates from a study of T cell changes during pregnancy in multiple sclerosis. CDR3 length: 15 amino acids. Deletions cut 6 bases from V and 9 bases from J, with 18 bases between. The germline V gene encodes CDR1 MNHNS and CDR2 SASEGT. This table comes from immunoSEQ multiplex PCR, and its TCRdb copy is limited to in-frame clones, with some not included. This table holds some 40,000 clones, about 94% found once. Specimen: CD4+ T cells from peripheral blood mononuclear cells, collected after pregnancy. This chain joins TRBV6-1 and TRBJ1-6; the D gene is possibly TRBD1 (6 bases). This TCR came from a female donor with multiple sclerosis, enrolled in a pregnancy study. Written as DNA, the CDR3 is TGTGCCAGCAGCGATTTTATGGGGGCCGGTTCACCCCTCCACTTT. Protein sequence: CASSDFMGAGSPLHF.